This is a list of T cell receptor beta chains from one sample in a study of identifying expanded T cells in peripheral blood. TCRdb keeps only in-frame clones here, not all; method: immunoSEQ multiplex PCR. The sample yields 120,000 or so clones, roughly 82% seen once. Sequences were obtained from blood. These receptors were taken from a person aged 18 to 70 in good health. Both conserved end residues are part of each CDR3. D genes are given only for firm matches. Clone sizes are given selectively: once, few, many, or a class where the clone is expanded.

cdr3_nt: TGTGCCAGCAGCTTAGGACAGAAGTCCTACGAGCAGTACTTC
cdr3_aa: CASSLGQKSYEQYF
j_call: TRBJ2-7
clone_size: NA
d_call: NA
v_call: TRBV7-6
cdr3_length: 14

cdr3_nt: TGTGCCAGCAGCCAACAGGGGGGTTATTACTATGGCTACACCTTC
cdr3_aa: CASSQQGGYYYGYTF
j_call: TRBJ1-2
clone_size: NA
d_call: TRBD1
v_call: TRBV6-5
cdr3_length: 15

cdr3_nt: TGTGCCAGCAGCTTCCGGGGACGAACAGATACGCAGTATTTT
cdr3_aa: CASSFRGRTDTQYF
j_call: TRBJ2-3
clone_size: once
d_call: NA
v_call: TRBV13
cdr3_length: 14

cdr3_nt: TGTGCCAGCAGCTTAGTCCGGGACTACCCTCAGGGAGATACGCAGTATTTT
cdr3_aa: CASSLVRDYPQGDTQYF
j_call: TRBJ2-3
clone_size: once
d_call: TRBD2
v_call: TRBV7-9
cdr3_length: 17

cdr3_nt: TGCGCCAGCAGCTTGGCAGGGTACTCCTACGAGCAGTACTTC
cdr3_aa: CASSLAGYSYEQYF
j_call: TRBJ2-7
clone_size: many
d_call: NA
v_call: TRBV5-1
cdr3_length: 14

cdr3_nt: TGTGCCAGCAGTTTCGACAGGGGAAATTCACCCCTCCACTTT
cdr3_aa: CASSFDRGNSPLHF
j_call: TRBJ1-6
clone_size: NA
d_call: TRBD1
v_call: TRBV6-5
cdr3_length: 14

cdr3_nt: TGTGCCAGCAGCCGAACAGGGTCGAGAGTCGAGCAGTACTTC
cdr3_aa: CASSRTGSRVEQYF
j_call: TRBJ2-7
clone_size: once
d_call: NA
v_call: TRBV7-2
cdr3_length: 14

cdr3_nt: TGTGCCAGCAGTGGGACAGGGGGGAATTCACCCCTCCACTTT
cdr3_aa: CASSGTGGNSPLHF
j_call: TRBJ1-6
clone_size: NA
d_call: TRBD1
v_call: TRBV28
cdr3_length: 14

cdr3_nt: TGTGCCAGCAGTGGAGAACAGAGTTATGGCTACACCTTC
cdr3_aa: CASSGEQSYGYTF
j_call: TRBJ1-2
clone_size: NA
d_call: NA
v_call: TRBV2
cdr3_length: 13

cdr3_nt: TGCGCCAGCAGCCCGGGATCAGGGGAATACACTGAAGCTTTCTTT
cdr3_aa: CASSPGSGEYTEAFF
j_call: TRBJ1-1
clone_size: NA
d_call: NA
v_call: TRBV5-1
cdr3_length: 15

cdr3_nt: TGTGCCAGCAGTTACTCGATAGTTTGGCCGAACACTGAAGCTTTCTTT
cdr3_aa: CASSYSIVWPNTEAFF
j_call: TRBJ1-1
clone_size: NA
d_call: NA
v_call: TRBV6-5
cdr3_length: 16

cdr3_nt: TGTGCCAGCAGCCGGGGGACCGTCACCTACGAGCAGTACTTC
cdr3_aa: CASSRGTVTYEQYF
j_call: TRBJ2-7
clone_size: NA
d_call: NA
v_call: TRBV6-1
cdr3_length: 14

cdr3_nt: TGCAGTGCTAGAGGGAACACTGAAGCTTTCTTT
cdr3_aa: CSARGNTEAFF
j_call: TRBJ1-1
clone_size: NA
d_call: NA
v_call: TRBV20-1
cdr3_length: 11

cdr3_nt: TGTGCCAGCAGCTTAAACGGCGGGGACCGGTACTTC
cdr3_aa: CASSLNGGDRYF
j_call: TRBJ2-5
clone_size: NA
d_call: NA
v_call: TRBV7-7
cdr3_length: 12

cdr3_nt: TGTGCCAGCTCACCGGGACAGGGTATCGGCTACACCTTC
cdr3_aa: CASSPGQGIGYTF
j_call: TRBJ1-2
clone_size: NA
d_call: TRBD1
v_call: TRBV18
cdr3_length: 13

cdr3_nt: TGTGCCAGCAGCTTAGGAGGCGGGCGTACTACCTACGAGCAGTACTTC
cdr3_aa: CASSLGGGRTTYEQYF
j_call: TRBJ2-7
clone_size: NA
d_call: NA
v_call: TRBV13
cdr3_length: 16

cdr3_nt: TGTGCCTGGAGTACCGGGACAGTTTCCAATCAGCCCCAGCATTTT
cdr3_aa: CAWSTGTVSNQPQHF
j_call: TRBJ1-5
clone_size: NA
d_call: TRBD1
v_call: TRBV30
cdr3_length: 15

cdr3_nt: TGTGCCAGCAGCTTCGGGGCGGGGGCCTACAATGAGCAGTTCTTC
cdr3_aa: CASSFGAGAYNEQFF
j_call: TRBJ2-1
clone_size: NA
d_call: TRBD2
v_call: TRBV5-8
cdr3_length: 15

cdr3_nt: TGTGCCAGCAGTGAAGCTGGGACAAATCCTTACTATGGCTACACCTTC
cdr3_aa: CASSEAGTNPYYGYTF
j_call: TRBJ1-2
clone_size: NA
d_call: NA
v_call: TRBV6-1
cdr3_length: 16

cdr3_nt: TGTGCCAGCAGCTTTGCAGCAACCGGGGAGCTGTTTTTT
cdr3_aa: CASSFAATGELFF
j_call: TRBJ2-2
clone_size: NA
d_call: NA
v_call: TRBV11-3
cdr3_length: 13

cdr3_nt: TGTGCCAGCAGCTCACTTCGGGGGGCAGGCACTGAAGCTTTCTTT
cdr3_aa: CASSSLRGAGTEAFF
j_call: TRBJ1-1
clone_size: NA
d_call: NA
v_call: TRBV9
cdr3_length: 15

cdr3_nt: TGTGCCATCAGAGAGACAGGGGGCATCACTGAAGCTTTCTTT
cdr3_aa: CAIRETGGITEAFF
j_call: TRBJ1-1
clone_size: NA
d_call: TRBD1
v_call: TRBV10-3
cdr3_length: 14

cdr3_nt: TGTGCCAGCAGCGCCCCTGGAAACACCATATATTTT
cdr3_aa: CASSAPGNTIYF
j_call: TRBJ1-3
clone_size: NA
d_call: NA
v_call: TRBV7-9
cdr3_length: 12

cdr3_nt: TGTGCCAGTACTAAACCGGGACACCCTGAAGCTTTCTTT
cdr3_aa: CASTKPGHPEAFF
j_call: TRBJ1-1
clone_size: once
d_call: NA
v_call: TRBV6-5
cdr3_length: 13

cdr3_nt: TGTGCCAGCAGCTTAGGTAGGGCAAAATTATCCTACGAGCAGTACTTC
cdr3_aa: CASSLGRAKLSYEQYF
j_call: TRBJ2-7
clone_size: NA
d_call: NA
v_call: TRBV7-8
cdr3_length: 16

cdr3_nt: TGTGCCAGCAGCGCCAGGACAGGGGATAACGAGCAGTACTTC
cdr3_aa: CASSARTGDNEQYF
j_call: TRBJ2-7
clone_size: NA
d_call: TRBD1
v_call: TRBV9
cdr3_length: 14

cdr3_nt: TGTGCCAGCAGCTTAAGGAGGAACACTGAAGCTTTCTTT
cdr3_aa: CASSLRRNTEAFF
j_call: TRBJ1-1
clone_size: NA
d_call: NA
v_call: TRBV7-6
cdr3_length: 13